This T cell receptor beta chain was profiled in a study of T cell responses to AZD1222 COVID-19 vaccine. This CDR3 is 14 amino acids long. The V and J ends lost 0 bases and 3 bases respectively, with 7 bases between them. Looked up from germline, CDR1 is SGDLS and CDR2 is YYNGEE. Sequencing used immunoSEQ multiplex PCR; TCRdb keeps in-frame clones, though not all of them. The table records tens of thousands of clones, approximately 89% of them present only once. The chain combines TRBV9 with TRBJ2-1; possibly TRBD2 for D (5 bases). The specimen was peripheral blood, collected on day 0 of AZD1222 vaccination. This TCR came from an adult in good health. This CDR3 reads CASSVVGDYNEQFF. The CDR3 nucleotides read TGTGCCAGCAGCGTAGTGGGAGACTACAATGAGCAGTTCTTC.